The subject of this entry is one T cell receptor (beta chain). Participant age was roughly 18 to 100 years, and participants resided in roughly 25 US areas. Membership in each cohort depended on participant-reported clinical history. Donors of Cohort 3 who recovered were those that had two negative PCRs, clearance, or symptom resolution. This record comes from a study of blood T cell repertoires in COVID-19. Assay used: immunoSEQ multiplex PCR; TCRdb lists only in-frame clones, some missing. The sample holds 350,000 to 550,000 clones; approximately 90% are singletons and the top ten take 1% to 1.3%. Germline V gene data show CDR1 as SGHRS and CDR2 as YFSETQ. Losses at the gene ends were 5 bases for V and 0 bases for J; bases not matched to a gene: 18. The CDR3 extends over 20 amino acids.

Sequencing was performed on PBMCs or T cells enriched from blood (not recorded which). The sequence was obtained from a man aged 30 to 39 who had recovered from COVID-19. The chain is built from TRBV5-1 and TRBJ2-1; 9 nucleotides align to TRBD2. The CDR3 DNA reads TGCGCCAGCAGGGAGGATCTAGCGGGATACCGAGGAGGCTCCTACAATGAGCAGTTCTTC. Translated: CASREDLAGYRGGSYNEQFF.